These 8 T cell receptor beta chains originate from one sample sequenced in a study of cytomegalovirus exposure and HLA in healthy donors. Use of 60 Vbeta and 13 Jbeta primers characterized the PCR. Profiling relied on immunoSEQ multiplex PCR, and the TCRdb table lists in-frame clones only, not all of them. The table has 80,000 to 95,000 clones, 75% to 85% seen once. The sequenced sample was PBMCs. These receptors were taken from a woman in her thirties or forties in good health and CMV-seropositive.

This sequence joins TRBV5-6 and TRBJ1-4, with D unresolved. CDR1 and CDR2 from the germline V gene are SGHDT and YYEEEE. V lost 0 bases and J lost 4, with 7 bases in between. The CDR3 runs to 14 residues. CDR3 in amino acids: CASSLGGLNEKLFF. The CDR3 bases are TGTGCCAGCAGCTTGGGCGGACTTAATGAAAAACTGTTTTTT.

This chain connects TRBV9 to TRBJ2-2; 10 nucleotides match TRBD2. In germline, CDR1 is SGDLS, CDR2 YYNGEE. Trimming removed 2 bases from V and 3 bases from J; junction bases left unmatched: 10. The CDR3 contains 18 residues. CDR3 sequence (DNA): TGTGCCAGCAGCGTGGGGAAGCGGGAGGGCCAAGACACCGGGGAGCTGTTTTTT. Its translation: CASSVGKREGQDTGELFF.

The chain combines TRBV5-4 with TRBJ2-3; 9 positions match TRBD1. CDR1 is SGHNT and CDR2 is YYREEE in the germline V gene (reference sequence). V lost 3 bases to trimming and J lost 1 base; unmatched junction nucleotides: 3. This CDR3 has 15 residues. CDR3 nucleotide sequence: TGTGCCAGCAGCTCTAACAGGGGGCGCACAGATACGCAGTATTTT. It encodes CASSSNRGRTDTQYF. The full variable domain, rest sourced from reference TRBV5-4 and TRBJ2-3, is ETGVTQSPTHLIKTRGQQVTLRCSSQSGHNTVSWYQQALGQGPQFIFQYYREEENGRGNFPPRFSGLQFPNYSSELNVNALELDDSALYLCASSSNRGRTDTQYFGPGTRLTVL.

V usage is TRBV7-9 and J usage is TRBJ2-2; D possibly corresponds to TRBD1 (6 bases). Trimming shortened V by 1 base and J by 5 bases, and 14 bases separated the two germline ends. Germline V gene sequence: CDR1 SEHNR, CDR2 FQNEAQ (reference sequence). The CDR3 runs to 16 residues. The CDR3 region is CASSLGAGDRTGELFF. DNA for the CDR3: TGTGCCAGCAGCTTAGGCGCAGGGGATCGGACCGGGGAGCTGTTTTTT.

The V and J genes are TRBV4-2 and TRBJ1-5; D remains ambiguous. There are 16 residues in the CDR3. Germline V gene data show CDR1 as LGHNA and CDR2 as YNFKEQ. Trimming stripped 3 bases from V and 3 bases from J, with 15 bases between. The CDR3 DNA reads as TGTGCCAGCAGCCAGGAGGACCGGGCCCTCAATCAGCCCCAGCATTTT. This gives the protein CASSQEDRALNQPQHF.

A single count supports this clone. V usage is TRBV5-1 and J usage is TRBJ2-5; no definite D call. Germline CDR1 SGHRS, CDR2 YFSETQ. The CDR3 is made up of 15 amino acids. V lost 0 bases to trimming and J lost 1 base, with 10 bases between them. The chain's CDR3 is CASSLGVQAQETQYF. The CDR3 region has the DNA TGCGCCAGCAGCTTGGGGGTCCAGGCCCAAGAGACCCAGTACTTC.

The chain links TRBV7-9 to TRBJ2-5; D is uncertain. V gave up 5 bases and J gave up 5 bases, with 6 bases separating them. Germline V gives CDR1 SEHNR, CDR2 FQNEAQ (reference sequence). The CDR3 spans 11 residues. CDR3 in amino acids: CASSPVETQYF. DNA for the CDR3: TGTGCCAGCAGCCCAGTCGAGACCCAGTACTTC.

This chain connects TRBV11-1 to TRBJ1-1; D is unclear. V was pared by 5 bases and J by 5 bases, with 9 bases between. Germline CDR1 SGHAT, CDR2 FQDESV (reference sequence). CDR3 length: 12 amino acids. This CDR3 is CASSPRRTEAFF. CDR3 nucleotides: TGTGCCAGCAGCCCACGCAGGACTGAAGCTTTCTTT.